A single sample is the source of the 24 T cell receptor beta chains below, sequenced in a study of beta chain features in type 1 diabetes. Investigators reverse transcribed all isolated RNA, so they sequenced expressed TCRB transcripts. Repertoires were generated with immunoSEQ multiplex PCR, while TCRdb's copy carries only in-frame clones and drops some. There are over 150,000 clones in the sample; 13% occur only once, and 0.62% lies in the top ten. Sequenced sample: central memory CD4+ T cells from blood. The origin of the receptors is a woman between 18 and 30 years old in good health.

This clone has more than one count but fewer than ten. The rearrangement links TRBV30 to TRBJ2-1; D is uncertain. CDR3 size: 13 residues. Germline V gives CDR1 GTSNPN, CDR2 SVGIG (reference sequence). With 3 bases removed from V and 0 bases from J, the gap between germline ends came to 6 bases. CDR3 DNA: TGTGCCTGGAGCGGTCTCTCCTACAATGAGCAGTTCTTC. Encoded protein: CAWSGLSYNEQFF. The variable domain in full, completed from reference TRBV30 and TRBJ2-1, reads SQTIHQWPATLVQPVGSPLSLECTVEGTSNPNLYWYRQAAGRGLQLLFYSVGIGQISSEVPQNLSASRPQDRQFILSSKKLLLSDSGFYLCAWSGLSYNEQFFGPGTRLTVL.

The chain links TRBV7-8 to TRBJ1-4; D not resolved. The V end was cut by 2 bases, the J end by 0 bases, with 10 bases between. This CDR3 contains 16 residues. Per the germline V gene, CDR1 is SGHVS and CDR2 is FQNEAQ. The CDR3 spells CASSLSFSATNEKLFF. In nucleotides, the CDR3 is TGTGCCAGCAGCTTAAGTTTCAGTGCAACTAATGAAAAACTGTTTTTT.

V is TRBV10-2 and J is TRBJ2-5, with a possible D match to TRBD2 (8 bases). Germline lookup yields CDR1 WSHSY and CDR2 SAAADI. The CDR3 has 15 amino acids. Trimming pared 4 bases from V and 5 bases from J, leaving 17 bases between. The CDR3 nucleotides read TGCGCCAGCAGTGGAGGAGTAGCGGGACAGGAGACCCAGTACTTC. It is translated as CASSGGVAGQETQYF.

In its sample, this clone was seen a few times. The chain has TRBV5-4 and TRBJ2-7, with 7 bases fitting TRBD1. The V gene's germline CDR1 is SGHNT and CDR2 YYREEE (reference sequence). V trimming: 4 bases; J trimming: 4 bases; junction bases outside the gene matches: 11. The CDR3 totals 15 residues. Here the CDR3 DNA reads TGTGCCAGCAGCGAAGGTCCGGGACAGCAGTACGAGCAGTACTTC. Protein: CASSEGPGQQYEQYF.

Many counts were recorded for this clone. The same CDR3 is also encoded by other DNA sequences in this sample. The chain is built from TRBV28 and TRBJ2-7; D possibly corresponds to TRBD2 (6 bases). V lost 2 bases and J 4 bases, leaving 9 bases between the germline ends. Germline V gene data show CDR1 as MDHEN and CDR2 as SYDVKM. The CDR3 consists of 13 residues. The CDR3 DNA reads TGTGCCAGCAGTTTACCGGGACTGTACGAGCAGTACTTC. It codes for CASSLPGLYEQYF.

A few counts support this clone. The rearrangement links TRBV30 to TRBJ1-4; D is perhaps TRBD1 (5 bases). The CDR3 has 12 amino acids. In germline, CDR1 is GTSNPN, CDR2 SVGIG (reference sequence). V was cut by 2 bases and J by 8 bases, with 9 bases left in between. CDR3 region: CAWSIREEKLFF. Here the CDR3 DNA reads TGTGCCTGGAGTATCAGGGAAGAAAAACTGTTTTTT.

The chain has TRBV5-6 and TRBJ1-3; D is undetermined. Germline lookup yields CDR1 SGHDT and CDR2 YYEEEE. Deletions cut 2 bases from V and 0 bases from J, with 15 bases between. The CDR3 sequence is 17 residues long. The CDR3 nucleotides are TGTGCCAGCAGCTTTGGCGGGCAATCGAGCTCTGGAAACACCATATATTTT. This sequence encodes CASSFGGQSSSGNTIYF.

V gene TRBV4-2 combines with J gene TRBJ2-2; the D is unclear. The germline V gene has CDR1 LGHNA and CDR2 YNFKEQ. V was cut by 5 bases and J by 5 bases, with 12 bases left in between. The CDR3 consists of 14 residues. CDR3 residues: CASSSNAGTGELFF. CDR3 sequence (DNA): TGTGCCAGCAGCTCGAACGCAGGAACCGGGGAGCTGTTTTTT.

This sequence joins TRBV30 and TRBJ2-4, with 9 bases identical to TRBD2. There are 12 residues in the CDR3. J gave up 10 bases and V 3 bases, and 4 bases lay outside the gene matches. CDR1 GTSNPN and CDR2 SVGIG come from the germline V gene (reference sequence). This chain's CDR3 is CAWSASGEIQYF. CDR3 nucleotide sequence: TGTGCCTGGAGCGCTAGCGGGGAGATTCAGTACTTC.

The V call is TRBV5-1, the J call TRBJ2-5; a weak D match, TRBD2 (6 bases). V gave up 4 bases and J gave up 5 bases, with 15 bases separating them. This CDR3 has 14 amino acids. Per germline, CDR1 SGHRS and CDR2 YFSETQ. The CDR3 coding sequence is TGCGCCAGCAGCGTGGGGCCCGGAGGGGAGACCCAGTACTTC. It specifies CASSVGPGGETQYF.

V gene TRBV7-6 combines with J gene TRBJ2-7; 8 bases align to TRBD1. In germline, CDR1 is SGHVS, CDR2 FNYEAQ. Germline trimming cut 1 base from V and 3 bases from J; bases unmatched to any gene: 2. This CDR3 is built from 14 residues. The CDR3: CASSLDRGNYEQYF. The CDR3 DNA reads as TGTGCCAGCAGCTTAGACAGGGGGAACTACGAGCAGTACTTC.

The chain links TRBV27 to TRBJ1-5; TRBD1 agrees at 7 bases. CDR1 is MNHEY, CDR2 SMNVEV, per germline (reference sequence). The CDR3 covers 14 residues. The J segment lost 7 bases and the V segment lost 5 bases, leaving 8 bases of the junction unmatched. CDR3 loop: CASSPREGAQPQHF. CDR3 nucleotide sequence: TGTGCCAGCAGTCCCCGAGAGGGGGCACAGCCCCAGCATTTT.

This clone was counted only a few times. The genes are TRBV7-2 and TRBJ2-7; D not resolved. There are 14 residues in the CDR3. Trimming removed 0 bases from V and 2 bases from J, with 8 bases in between. CDR1 and CDR2 (germline): SGHTA, FQGNSA. CDR3 loop: CASSLAANPYEQYF. Here the CDR3 DNA reads TGTGCCAGCAGCTTAGCAGCAAACCCCTACGAGCAGTACTTC.

This chain connects TRBV10-1 to TRBJ2-1; 9 bases match TRBD2. V lost 5 bases to trimming and J lost 7 bases; unmatched junction nucleotides: 15. This CDR3 comprises 17 residues. Germline V gene data show CDR1 as WNHNN and CDR2 as SYGVQD (reference sequence). CDR3 region: CASSPGHAGGPRNEQFF. The CDR3 DNA sequence: TGCGCCAGCAGTCCGGGGCATGCGGGAGGGCCAAGGAATGAGCAGTTCTTC.

Details on this clone: At one boundary the junction diverges from the germline segment, which might be a read error. The chain combines TRBV28 with TRBJ2-7; the D gene is possibly TRBD1 (6 bases). From germline, CDR1 is MDHEN and CDR2 SYDVKM. The CDR3 runs to 14 residues. The CDR3 DNA reads TGTGCCAGCCGACTCCCGTCCCCCCAGGGGTTGGTGCACTTC. Residues: CASRLPSPQGLVHF.

This clone has only a few counts. This chain connects TRBV30 to TRBJ1-3; 8 bases map to TRBD1. This CDR3 has 14 residues. The germline CDR1 and CDR2 sequences are GTSNPN and SVGIG (reference sequence). Trimming removed 5 bases from V and 3 bases from J; junction bases left unmatched: 6. CDR3 nucleotide sequence: TGTGCCTGGGCCTCAGGGGGCGGTGGAAACACCATATATTTT. Translation: CAWASGGGGNTIYF.

The gene calls are TRBV7-3 and TRBJ2-3; 11 nucleotides match TRBD2. Trimming removed 5 bases from V and 2 bases from J; junction bases left unmatched: 15. Germline CDR1 and CDR2: SGHTA and FQGTGA. The CDR3 sequence is 19 residues long. The CDR3 sequence is CASSLPGASGRYTTDTQYF. CDR3 sequence (DNA): TGTGCCAGCAGCCTCCCCGGGGCTAGCGGGAGGTACACCACAGATACGCAGTATTTT.

This clone was picked up a small number of times. Within the sample, other DNA sequences also encode this same CDR3. The chain has TRBV30 and TRBJ1-5; TRBD1 might be the D (6 bases). CDR3 length equals 13 residues. Germline-derived CDR1 and CDR2 are GTSNPN and SVGIG (reference sequence). V dropped 3 bases and J dropped 4 bases, with 10 bases sitting between them. In nucleotides, the CDR3 is TGTGCCTGGAGCAAGACAGGTAATCAGCCCCAGCATTTT. Translating it yields CAWSKTGNQPQHF.

The chain carries TRBV18 and TRBJ2-1, with TRBD2 matching over 10 bases. The CDR3 sequence is 17 residues long. The junction had 13 bases not matched to a gene; V was cut back by 1 base and J by 10 bases. The germline V gene has CDR1 KGHSH and CDR2 LQKENI. The CDR3, as DNA: TGTGCCAGCTCACCACAAGTACTAGCGGGACTGCACGGGGAGCAGTTCTTC. It translates to CASSPQVLAGLHGEQFF.

The gene calls are TRBV29-1 and TRBJ2-5, with no clear D. This CDR3 has 13 residues. Germline V gives CDR1 SQVTM, CDR2 ANQGSEA. V was cut by 4 bases and J by 4 bases, with 13 bases left in between. CDR3 coding DNA: TGCAGCGTTGGCGGAAAGGTTGGAGAGACCCAGTACTTC. It codes for CSVGGKVGETQYF.

The table lists this clone with a count of one. The chain uses TRBV5-6 and TRBJ2-7; maybe TRBD2 (6 bases). V lost 6 bases to trimming and J lost 3 bases, with 13 bases between them. This CDR3 has 13 residues. Looked up from germline, CDR1 is SGHDT and CDR2 is YYEEEE. In DNA form, the CDR3 reads TGTGCCAGCACCAGGGACGGGGGCTACGAGCAGTACTTC. The encoded protein is CASTRDGGYEQYF.

The chain uses TRBV11-1 and TRBJ2-5; a weak D match, TRBD2 (5 bases). CDR1 SGHAT and CDR2 FQDESV come from the germline V gene (reference sequence). The CDR3 has 14 residues. V was shortened by 4 bases and J by 2 bases, with 11 bases between the two germline ends. The CDR3 here is CASSSRREQETQYF. CDR3 in DNA: TGTGCCAGCAGCTCAAGACGGGAACAAGAGACCCAGTACTTC. The variable domain in full, completed from reference TRBV11-1 and TRBJ2-5, reads EAEVAQSPRYKITEKSQAVAFWCDPISGHATLYWYRQILGQGPELLVQFQDESVVDDSQLPKDRFSAERLKGVDSTLKIQPAELGDSAMYLCASSSRREQETQYFGPGTRLLVL.

This clone occurred a few times. The rearrangement joins TRBV7-2 to TRBJ1-5; D possibly corresponds to TRBD1 (5 bases). With 5 bases removed from V and 3 bases from J, the gap between germline ends came to 8 bases. The CDR3 sequence is 13 residues long. Germline loops: CDR1 SGHTA, CDR2 FQGNSA. CDR3 nucleotide sequence: TGTGCCAGCAGCCCGGACATCAATCAGCCCCAGCATTTT. It translates to CASSPDINQPQHF.

This clone was seen a few times. This chain connects TRBV11-2 to TRBJ2-5; D unclear. CDR1 SGHAT and CDR2 FQNNGV come from the germline V gene. This CDR3 comprises 13 residues. The germline V and J ends were trimmed by 4 bases and 9 bases, with 15 bases remaining between them. The CDR3: CASSSPVGAAQYF. CDR3 nucleotide sequence: TGTGCCAGCAGCTCCCCCGTCGGCGCGGCCCAGTACTTC.